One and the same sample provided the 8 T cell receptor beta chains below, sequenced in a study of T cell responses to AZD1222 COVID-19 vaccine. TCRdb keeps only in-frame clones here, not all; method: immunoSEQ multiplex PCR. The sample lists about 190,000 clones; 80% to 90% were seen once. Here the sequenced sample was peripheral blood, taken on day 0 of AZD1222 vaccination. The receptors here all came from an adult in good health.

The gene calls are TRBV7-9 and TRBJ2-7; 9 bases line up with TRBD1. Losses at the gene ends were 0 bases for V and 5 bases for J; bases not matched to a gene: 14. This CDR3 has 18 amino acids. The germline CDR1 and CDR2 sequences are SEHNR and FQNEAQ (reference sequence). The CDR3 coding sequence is TGTGCCAGCAGCTTAGCGCAGGGACAGGGATCAATATACAACGAGCAGTACTTC. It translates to CASSLAQGQGSIYNEQYF. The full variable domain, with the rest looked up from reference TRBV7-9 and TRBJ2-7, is DTGVSQNPRHKITKRGQNVTFRCDPISEHNRLYWYRQTLGQGPEFLTYFQNEAQLEKSRLLSDRFSAERPKGSFSTLEIQRTEQGDSAMYLCASSLAQGQGSIYNEQYFGPGTRLTVT.

The CDR3 spells CASSTGTGRDTQYF. CDR3 bases: TGTGCCAGCAGCACGGGGACAGGAAGAGATACGCAGTATTTT. The chain employs TRBV7-9 and TRBJ2-3; 8 bases map to TRBD1. The V gene's germline CDR1 is SEHNR and CDR2 FQNEAQ (reference sequence). The CDR3 totals 14 residues. J gave up 5 bases and V 5 bases, and 6 bases lay outside the gene matches.

The chain's CDR3 is CASSSLGDGGQPQHF. The CDR3, as DNA: TGTGCCAGCAGCTCCCTTGGGGATGGAGGTCAGCCCCAGCATTTT. The chain employs TRBV5-6 and TRBJ1-5, with unresolved D. Looked up from germline, CDR1 is SGHDT and CDR2 is YYEEEE. Trimming left V 3 bases short and J 6 bases short, with 16 bases between. The length of the CDR3 is 15 residues.

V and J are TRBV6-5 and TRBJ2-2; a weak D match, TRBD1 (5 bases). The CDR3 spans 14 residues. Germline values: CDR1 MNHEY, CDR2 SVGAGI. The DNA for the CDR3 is TGTGCAAGCTGTAGGGGTCCGAACACCGGGGAGCTGTTTTTT. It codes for CASCRGPNTGELFF.

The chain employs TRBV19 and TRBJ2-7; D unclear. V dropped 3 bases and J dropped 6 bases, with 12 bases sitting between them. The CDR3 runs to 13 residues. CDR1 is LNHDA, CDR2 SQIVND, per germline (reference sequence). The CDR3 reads CASSIETWGEQYF. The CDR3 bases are TGTGCCAGTAGTATCGAAACATGGGGCGAGCAGTACTTC.

CDR3 sequence: CASSRAQGGLGAGELFF. CDR3 nucleotide sequence: TGCGCCAGCAGCCGAGCCCAGGGGGGATTGGGTGCCGGGGAGCTGTTTTTT. The V and J genes are TRBV4-1 and TRBJ2-2, with D possibly matching TRBD1 (7 bases). The ends were cut back, 4 bases at V and 6 bases at J, with 21 bases in the middle. There are 17 residues in the CDR3. The germline gives CDR1 MGHRA, CDR2 YSYEKL.

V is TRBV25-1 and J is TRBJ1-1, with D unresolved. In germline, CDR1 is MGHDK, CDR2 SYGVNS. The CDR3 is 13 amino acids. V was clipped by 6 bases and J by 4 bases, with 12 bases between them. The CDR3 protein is CASSDSRGTEAFF. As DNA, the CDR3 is TGTGCCAGCAGCGACTCACGGGGCACTGAAGCTTTCTTT.

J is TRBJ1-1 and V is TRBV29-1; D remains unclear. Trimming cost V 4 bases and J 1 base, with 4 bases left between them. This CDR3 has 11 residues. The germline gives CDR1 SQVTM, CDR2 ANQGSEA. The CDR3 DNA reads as TGCAGCGTTGTACAGAACACTGAAGCTTTCTTT. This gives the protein CSVVQNTEAFF.